Presented here are 27 T cell receptor beta chains from one specimen sequenced in a study of control samples from healthy donors and cancer patients. The data were produced by immunoSEQ multiplex PCR, yet TCRdb's version contains in-frame clones alone and is incomplete. Here the sample spans 95,000 to 150,000 clones, roughly 87% being singletons. Sequenced input: blood. These receptors all come from a man between 18 and 35 years old in good health.

The gene calls are TRBV28 and TRBJ1-5; D not certain. The V and J ends lost 6 bases and 4 bases respectively, with 10 bases between them. Germline values: CDR1 MDHEN, CDR2 SYDVKM. This CDR3 has 13 amino acids. The DNA of the CDR3 is TGTGCCAGCAGACGACTATTTAATCAGCCCCAGCATTTT. Amino acids: CASRRLFNQPQHF. Full variable domain (remainder filled in from reference TRBV28 and TRBJ1-5): DVKVTQSSRYLVKRTGEKVFLECVQDMDHENMFWYRQDPGLGLRLIYFSYDVKMKEKGDIPEGYSVSREKKERFSLILESASTNQTSMYLCASRRLFNQPQHFGDGTRLSIL.

This clone is a singleton in its sample. The J gene is TRBJ2-1, the V gene TRBV6-5; TRBD1 agrees at 8 bases. V shed 4 bases and J 6 bases; nucleotides not matched to a gene: 11. The germline CDR1 and CDR2 sequences are MNHEY and SVGAGI. The CDR3 length is 16 residues. The chain's CDR3 is CASSSRGQGASNEQFF. The DNA for the CDR3 is TGTGCCAGCAGTTCAAGAGGCCAGGGGGCTTCCAATGAGCAGTTCTTC.

The chain employs TRBV29-1 and TRBJ2-3; D is undetermined. This CDR3 is built from 12 residues. The ends were cut back, 4 bases at V and 3 bases at J, with 8 bases in the middle. CDR1 is SQVTM and CDR2 is ANQGSEA in the germline V gene. The CDR3 is CSVVSETDTQYF. In DNA, the CDR3 is TGCAGCGTTGTATCTGAAACAGATACGCAGTATTTT.

This sequence joins TRBV18 and TRBJ2-7; 7 nucleotides line up with TRBD2. The CDR3 sequence is 13 residues long. With 2 bases clipped from V and 4 bases from J, the junction kept 2 bases outside the gene matches. Germline-derived CDR1 and CDR2 are KGHSH and LQKENI. For the CDR3, the DNA is TGTGCCAGCTCACCAGCAGCGGGATACGAGCAGTACTTC. Translation gives CASSPAAGYEQYF.

This chain connects TRBV6-6 to TRBJ1-5, with D maybe TRBD1 (6 bases). The V end lost 6 bases, the J end lost 0 bases, and 15 bases lay between the germline ends. The CDR3 covers 16 residues. From germline, CDR1 is MNHNY and CDR2 SVGAGI (reference sequence). CDR3 sequence: CASSRPGQSSNQPQHF. In DNA, the CDR3 is TGTGCCAGCAGCCGCCCAGGACAGAGTAGCAATCAGCCCCAGCATTTT.

This clone was counted between two and nine times. The chain combines TRBV27 with TRBJ1-5; TRBD1 matches at 8 bases. V dropped 4 bases and J dropped 6; count of bases not matched to a gene: 14. CDR3 length equals 17 residues. Looked up from germline, CDR1 is MNHEY and CDR2 is SMNVEV (reference sequence). The CDR3 loop reads CASSSSQRTGNRQPQHF. DNA of the CDR3: TGTGCCAGCAGTTCATCCCAAAGGACAGGGAACCGTCAGCCCCAGCATTTT.

The chain carries TRBV9 and TRBJ1-3; TRBD1 might be the D (5 bases). CDR3 size: 12 residues. Trimming shortened V by 3 bases and J by 7 bases, and 8 bases separated the two germline ends. Germline CDR1 SGDLS, CDR2 YYNGEE. CDR3 DNA sequence: TGTGCCAGCAGCGGAGAGGGGAACACCATATATTTT. It specifies CASSGEGNTIYF. Filled out from reference TRBV9 and TRBJ1-3, the complete variable domain reads DSGVTQTPKHLITATGQRVTLRCSPRSGDLSVYWYQQSLDQGLQFLIQYYNGEERAKGNILERFSAQQFPDLHSELNLSSLELGDSALYFCASSGEGNTIYFGEGSWLTVV.

This rearrangement joins TRBV12-5 to TRBJ2-1; D may be TRBD1 or TRBD2 (7 bases each). V shed 0 bases and J shed 7 bases, with 13 bases lying between them. Germline CDR1 LGHNT, CDR2 FRNRAP. The CDR3 spans 15 residues. The CDR3 spells CASGLVGTAGNEQFF. Written as DNA, the CDR3 is TGTGCTAGTGGTTTGGTCGGGACAGCGGGAAATGAGCAGTTCTTC.

The chain couples TRBV14 to TRBJ2-7; the D is unclear. The CDR3 runs to 11 residues. CDR1 and CDR2 (germline): SGHDN, FVKESK. V lost 6 bases and J lost 6, with 9 bases in between. The CDR3 is CASRRTGEQYF. For the CDR3, the DNA is TGTGCCAGCAGACGGACCGGCGAGCAGTACTTC.

This chain uses TRBV10-3 with TRBJ1-1, with D tentatively TRBD1 (5 bases). Germline CDR1 reads ENHRY; CDR2 reads SYGVKD. V gave up 9 bases and J gave up 0 bases, with 8 bases separating them. There are 12 residues in the CDR3. CDR3 DNA: TGTGCCATACAGGACATGAACACTGAAGCTTTCTTT. Translating gives CAIQDMNTEAFF.

This chain links TRBV10-1 with TRBJ2-2; the D call may be TRBD1 or TRBD2 (6 bases each). This CDR3 has 13 amino acids. The V gene's germline CDR1 is WNHNN and CDR2 SYGVQD (reference sequence). The V end was cut by 7 bases, the J end by 5 bases, with 11 bases between. This CDR3 reads CASMGGETGELFF. CDR3 DNA sequence: TGCGCCAGCATGGGGGGCGAGACCGGGGAGCTGTTTTTT.

This chain links TRBV7-2 with TRBJ2-2; possibly TRBD2 for D (5 bases). Germline-derived CDR1 and CDR2 are SGHTA and FQGNSA. The CDR3 has 17 residues. Trimming shortened V by 1 base and J by 6 bases, and 18 bases separated the two germline ends. CDR3 residues: CASSLDLWRVPSGELFF. DNA of the CDR3: TGTGCCAGCAGCTTAGACCTTTGGCGGGTTCCTTCCGGGGAGCTGTTTTTT.

The chain carries TRBV27 and TRBJ1-2, with a weak D call TRBD1 (5 bases). V was cut by 3 bases and J by 4 bases, with 24 bases left in between. The CDR3 contains 18 residues. The V gene's germline CDR1 is MNHEY and CDR2 SMNVEV (reference sequence). CDR3 sequence (DNA): TGTGCCAGCAGTTTGATCGGGTTTGGCCGGGGGTTAATCTATGGCTACACCTTC. Its protein is CASSLIGFGRGLIYGYTF.

V and J are TRBV19 and TRBJ1-5; D is undetermined. Between the trimmed V and J ends, which lost 5 bases and 9 bases, there was a span of 11 bases. The CDR3 consists of 12 residues. The germline CDR1 and CDR2 sequences are LNHDA and SQIVND (reference sequence). This CDR3 is CASSQQPRPQHF. CDR3 nucleotides: TGTGCCAGTAGTCAACAGCCTCGGCCCCAGCATTTT.

V usage is TRBV7-3 and J usage is TRBJ2-1; 10 positions match TRBD1. This CDR3 has 15 residues. The germline CDR1 and CDR2 sequences are SGHTA and FQGTGA. V shed 1 base and J 9 bases; nucleotides not matched to a gene: 6. CDR3 nucleotide sequence: TGTGCCAGCAGCTTAAGGGGACAGGGGACTACTGAGCAGTTCTTC. The encoded protein is CASSLRGQGTTEQFF. The full variable domain, completed using reference TRBV7-3 and TRBJ2-1, is GAGVSQTPSNKVTEKGKYVELRCDPISGHTALYWYRQSLGQGPEFLIYFQGTGAADDSGLPNDRFFAVRPEGSVSTLKIQRTERGDSAVYLCASSLRGQGTTEQFFGPGTRLTVL.

V and J are TRBV28 and TRBJ1-1, with D unclear. Looked up from germline, CDR1 is MDHEN and CDR2 is SYDVKM. This CDR3 has 15 residues. V lost 5 bases and J lost 0, with 13 bases in between. CDR3 in DNA: TGTGCCAGCAGTAGTGTTGAGACAATGAACACTGAAGCTTTCTTT. As protein: CASSSVETMNTEAFF.

This rearrangement joins TRBV6-2 or TRBV6-3 to TRBJ1-3, with no clear D. This CDR3 has 12 residues. With 4 bases removed from V and 4 bases from J, the gap between germline ends came to 5 bases. Germline-derived CDR1 and CDR2 are MNHEY and SVGEGT. The CDR3 loop reads CASSFSGNTIYF. The CDR3 DNA follows: TGTGCCAGCAGTTTCAGCGGAAACACCATATATTTT.

The chain is built from TRBV19 and TRBJ1-2, with D perhaps matching TRBD1 (5 bases). CDR3 length: 13 amino acids. With 8 bases removed from V and 1 base from J, the gap between germline ends came to 11 bases. Germline V gene lookup returns CDR1 LNHDA and CDR2 SQIVND (reference sequence). The CDR3 sequence is CASRSGFNYGYTF. The CDR3 DNA is TGTGCCAGTCGATCAGGGTTTAACTATGGCTACACCTTC.

This clone was seen once. J is TRBJ2-3 and V is TRBV4-2; D perhaps matches TRBD1 (5 bases). Germline values: CDR1 LGHNA, CDR2 YNFKEQ. The CDR3 sequence is 17 residues long. With 1 base removed from V and 2 bases from J, the gap between germline ends came to 16 bases. The CDR3 reads CASSQGVVGLSTDTQYF. The CDR3 bases are TGTGCCAGCAGCCAAGGTGTGGTGGGGCTATCCACAGATACGCAGTATTTT.

This chain connects TRBV2 to TRBJ2-1, with D uncertain. CDR1 is SNHLY and CDR2 is FYNNEI in the germline V gene. Trimming stripped 2 bases from V and 5 bases from J, with 1 base between. The CDR3 extends over 11 amino acids. The CDR3 protein is CASSENNEQFF. Here the CDR3 DNA reads TGTGCCAGCAGTGAAAACAATGAGCAGTTCTTC.

The V call is TRBV14, the J call TRBJ1-5; 7 nucleotides line up with TRBD1. The CDR3 covers 14 residues. J lost 3 bases, V lost 5 bases, and 4 bases had no gene match. Germline V gene lookup returns CDR1 SGHDN and CDR2 FVKESK. The CDR3 DNA follows: TGTGCCAGCAGCGAGACAGGGTACAATCAGCCCCAGCATTTT. Its translation: CASSETGYNQPQHF.

V is TRBV2 and J is TRBJ2-1, with D perhaps assigned TRBD1 or TRBD2 (5 bases each). The CDR3 loop spans 13 amino acids. Germline loops: CDR1 SNHLY, CDR2 FYNNEI. The V and J ends lost 7 bases and 5 bases respectively, with 12 bases between them. DNA of the CDR3: TGTGCCAGCAAAAGGGACCGGAACAATGAGCAGTTCTTC. Protein sequence: CASKRDRNNEQFF.

The V and J genes are TRBV11-2 and TRBJ1-1; D perhaps matches TRBD1 (6 bases). Germline V gene sequence: CDR1 SGHAT, CDR2 FQNNGV. The V end lost 5 bases, the J end lost 2 bases, and 15 bases lay between the germline ends. This CDR3 has 15 amino acids. CDR3 bases: TGTGCCAGCAGCCCAACTGACAGGTCTAACACTGAAGCTTTCTTT. Its protein product is CASSPTDRSNTEAFF.

The genes are TRBV6-5 and TRBJ2-1; possibly TRBD2 for D (6 bases). Germline CDR1 reads MNHEY; CDR2 reads SVGAGI. CDR3 length: 14 residues. Trimming shortened V by 10 bases and J by 4 bases, and 17 bases separated the two germline ends. CDR3 sequence reads: CATGDSQHYNEQFF. The CDR3, as DNA: TGTGCCACTGGGGACTCGCAACATTACAATGAGCAGTTCTTC.

The rearrangement uses TRBV28 and TRBJ2-7, with 7 bases aligning to TRBD1. CDR1 and CDR2 (germline): MDHEN, SYDVKM. This CDR3 region has 11 residues. Trimming at V came to 4 bases and at J to 11 bases, leaving 5 bases not matched to a gene. The CDR3 DNA reads TGTGCCAGCAGTTCCACCAGGGGGAAGTACTTC. Translation: CASSSTRGKYF.

The J gene is TRBJ2-7, the V gene TRBV5-1, with D possibly TRBD1 on 5 matching bases. The ends were cut back, 2 bases at V and 3 bases at J, with 21 bases in the middle. Germline lookup yields CDR1 SGHRS and CDR2 YFSETQ. CDR3 size: 17 residues. The CDR3, as DNA: TGCGCCAGCAGCTTCAGCAGCTCGGCAGGGTGGATCTACGAGCAGTACTTC. Amino acids: CASSFSSSAGWIYEQYF.

Concerning this clone: Compared with germline, one end of the junction differs, possibly owing to a read error. The V gene is TRBV27, the J gene TRBJ2-6; D tentatively reads TRBD1 or TRBD2 (5 bases each). CDR3 length equals 19 residues. The V gene's germline CDR1 is MNHEY and CDR2 SMNVEV (reference sequence). The CDR3 reads CASSSRPQRLSSGANVLAF. The CDR3 DNA is TGTGCCAGCAGTTCTCGGCCACAGAGACTAAGCTCTGGGGCCAACGTCCTGGCTTTC.